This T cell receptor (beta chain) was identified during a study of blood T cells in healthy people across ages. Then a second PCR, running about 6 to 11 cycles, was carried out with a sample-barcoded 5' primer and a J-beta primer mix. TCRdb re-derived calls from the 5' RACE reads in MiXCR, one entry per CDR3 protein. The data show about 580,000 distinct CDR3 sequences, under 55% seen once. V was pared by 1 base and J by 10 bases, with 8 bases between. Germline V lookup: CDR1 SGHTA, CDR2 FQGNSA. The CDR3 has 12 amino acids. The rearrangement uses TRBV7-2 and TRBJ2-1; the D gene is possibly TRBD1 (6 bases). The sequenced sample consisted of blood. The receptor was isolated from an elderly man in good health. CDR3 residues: CASSLGQVEQFF. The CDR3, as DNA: TGTGCCAGCAGCTTAGGACAGGTCGAGCAGTTCTTC.